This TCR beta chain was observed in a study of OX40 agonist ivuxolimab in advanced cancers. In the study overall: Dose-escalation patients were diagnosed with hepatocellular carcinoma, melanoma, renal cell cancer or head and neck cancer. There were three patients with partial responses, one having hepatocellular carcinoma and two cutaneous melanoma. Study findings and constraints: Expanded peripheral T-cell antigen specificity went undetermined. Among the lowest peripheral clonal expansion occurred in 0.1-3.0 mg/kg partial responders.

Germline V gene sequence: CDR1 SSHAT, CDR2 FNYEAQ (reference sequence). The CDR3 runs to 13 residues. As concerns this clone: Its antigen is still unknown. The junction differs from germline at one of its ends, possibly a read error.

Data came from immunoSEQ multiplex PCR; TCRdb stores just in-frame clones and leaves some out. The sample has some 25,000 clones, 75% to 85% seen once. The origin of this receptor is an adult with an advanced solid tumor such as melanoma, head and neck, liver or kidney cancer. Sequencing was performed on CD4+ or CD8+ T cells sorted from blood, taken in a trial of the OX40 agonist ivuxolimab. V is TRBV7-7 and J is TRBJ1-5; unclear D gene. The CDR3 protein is CASSLAVNQPQHF. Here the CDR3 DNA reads TGTGCTAGCAGCTTGGCAGTCAATCAGCCCCAGCATTTT.